Below, 10 T cell receptor beta chains from the same sample are listed, as sequenced in a study of T cell changes during pregnancy in multiple sclerosis. Data came from immunoSEQ multiplex PCR; TCRdb stores just in-frame clones and leaves some out. The repertoire has about 100,000 clones, more than 90% of them found once; the top ten carry roughly 3%. Sequenced here: peripheral blood, sampled in the second trimester of pregnancy. These receptors all stem from a female donor with multiple sclerosis, enrolled in a pregnancy study.

This clone was recorded a few times. V and J are TRBV5-4 and TRBJ1-2, with 12 bases aligning to TRBD1. The V gene's germline CDR1 is SGHNT and CDR2 YYREEE (reference sequence). The CDR3 sequence is 15 residues long. The trim removed 4 bases at V and 7 bases at J, leaving 8 bases unmatched. This CDR3 reads CASSPPGQGASGYTF. For the CDR3, the DNA is TGTGCCAGCAGCCCCCCGGGACAGGGGGCAAGTGGCTACACCTTC.

The V and J genes are TRBV20-1 and TRBJ2-1, with a weak D call TRBD2 (8 bases). The CDR3 extends over 11 amino acids. Trimming pared 3 bases from V and 15 bases from J, leaving 15 bases between. In germline, CDR1 is DFQATT, CDR2 SNEGSKA (reference sequence). The CDR3 here is CSARGTAGVFF. The CDR3 DNA is TGCAGTGCTAGGGGGACAGCGGGGGTGTTCTTC.

This chain joins TRBV7-9 and TRBJ2-1, with 8 nucleotides matching TRBD2. V trimming: 5 bases; J trimming: 8 bases; junction bases outside the gene matches: 11. This CDR3 is built from 15 residues. Germline V CDR1 and CDR2: SEHNR, FQNEAQ (reference sequence). The CDR3 loop is CASSPGTRGVYEQFF. The CDR3 DNA reads TGTGCCAGCAGCCCCGGGACTAGGGGGGTTTATGAGCAGTTCTTC.

As DNA, the CDR3 is TGTGCCACCTCTAGCGGGAGCTACGAGCAGTACTTC. Encoded protein: CATSSGSYEQYF. The V gene is TRBV19, the J gene TRBJ2-7; 10 positions match TRBD2. Germline loops: CDR1 LNHDA, CDR2 SQIVND (reference sequence). CDR3 length: 12 amino acids. Trimming removed 10 bases from V and 3 bases from J; junction bases left unmatched: 3.

V and J are TRBV5-1 and TRBJ2-7; weak D call: TRBD1 (6 bases). Germline V gene lookup returns CDR1 SGHRS and CDR2 YFSETQ. Trimming stripped 2 bases from V and 4 bases from J, with 13 bases between. The CDR3 spans 14 residues. CDR3 nucleotides: TGCGCCAGCAGCTTACAGGGCCAATCGTACGAGCAGTACTTC. Translating gives CASSLQGQSYEQYF.

This clone was found many times. The J gene is TRBJ2-1, the V gene TRBV7-2, with 9 positions matching TRBD2. Losses at the gene ends were 4 bases for V and 4 bases for J; bases not matched to a gene: 11. CDR3 length: 17 residues. Germline assignment: CDR1 SGHTA and CDR2 FQGNSA. Here the CDR3 DNA reads TGTGCCAGCAGCTCCCAGCCTCTAGCGGGACCTTACAATGAGCAGTTCTTC. Amino acid sequence: CASSSQPLAGPYNEQFF.

Here the CDR3 reads CASSLGTSGRTNEQFF. CDR3 DNA: TGTGCCAGCAGCTTAGGGACTAGCGGGAGGACCAATGAGCAGTTCTTC. V gene TRBV11-3 combines with J gene TRBJ2-1, with TRBD2 matching over 14 bases. This CDR3 is 16 amino acids long. V lost 1 base, J lost 6 bases, and 2 bases stayed unmatched. Germline CDR1 reads SGHNT; CDR2 reads YENEEA.

In regard to this clone: In the same sample, other DNA sequences code for this CDR3. V is TRBV5-1 and J is TRBJ2-1; tentative D call: TRBD2 (6 bases). The CDR3 is 15 residues long. V was trimmed by 0 bases and J by 0 bases, leaving 7 bases between them. Germline CDR1 and CDR2: SGHRS and YFSETQ. The CDR3 sequence: CASSLDGSSYNEQFF. Written as DNA, the CDR3 is TGCGCCAGCAGCTTGGACGGGAGCTCCTACAATGAGCAGTTCTTC. Together with reference TRBV5-1 and TRBJ2-1, the CDR3 gives the full variable domain: KAGVTQTPRYLIKTRGQQVTLSCSPISGHRSVSWYQQTPGQGLQFLFEYFSETQRNKGNFPGRFSGRQFSNSRSEMNVSTLELGDSALYLCASSLDGSSYNEQFFGPGTRLTVL.

For the CDR3, the DNA is TGTGCCACCAGCAGTAACTCTGGAAACACCATATATTTT. Its protein is CATSSNSGNTIYF. The chain combines TRBV15 with TRBJ1-3; D not certain. Germline CDR1 and CDR2: LNHNV and YYDKDF (reference sequence). V lost 3 bases to trimming and J lost 0 bases, with 3 bases between them. The CDR3 spans 13 residues. The whole variable domain, filled in from reference TRBV15 and TRBJ1-3, reads DAMVIQNPRYQVTQFGKPVTLSCSQTLNHNVMYWYQQKSSQAPKLLFHYYDKDFNNEADTPDNFQSRRPNTSFCFLDIRSPGLGDTAMYLCATSSNSGNTIYFGEGSWLTVV.

V gene TRBV6-1 combines with J gene TRBJ2-7; D is uncertain. CDR3 length: 11 residues. Trimming removed 4 bases from V and 7 bases from J, with 8 bases in between. Germline V gene data show CDR1 as MNHNS and CDR2 as SASEGT. The CDR3 loop reads CASSVRWEQYF. The CDR3 DNA sequence: TGTGCCAGCAGTGTACGGTGGGAGCAGTACTTC.